This T cell receptor (beta chain) derives from a study of response to subunit inactivated influenza vaccine. TCRdb fed the RT-PCR reads into MiXCR, producing one record per CDR3 protein. The table includes 650,000 to 800,000 distinct CDR3 sequences, around 13% detected once. Per the germline V gene, CDR1 is DFQATT and CDR2 is SNEGSKA (reference sequence). This CDR3 comprises 15 residues. The V gene lost 4 bases and the J gene lost 1 base, with 17 bases spanning the gap. V gene TRBV20-1 combines with J gene TRBJ2-7; D perhaps matches TRBD1 (5 bases). The receptor was isolated from a man aged 45-65 years who received an inactivated influenza vaccine. Source: PBMCs from blood, taken approximately 15 days before vaccination. The CDR3 sequence: CSATKLTGTSYEQYF. The CDR3 DNA sequence: TGCAGTGCTACAAAGTTAACAGGAACATCCTACGAGCAGTACTTC.